What follows are 4 T cell receptor beta chains derived from one specimen sequenced in a study of shared clonotypes between healthy human individuals. The method was immunoSEQ multiplex PCR; TCRdb's version includes in-frame clones alone and lacks a portion of them. The sample holds 1,500,000 or so clones; 98% are singletons and the top ten take roughly 0.35%. The sequencing input was naive CD4+ T cells sorted from blood. As to subset: CD45RA+ positively selected. These receptors all stem from a man younger than 45 in good health.

This rearrangement joins TRBV7-9 to TRBJ2-1, with 8 bases lining up with TRBD2. V gave up 0 bases and J gave up 7 bases; unmatched junction bases: 11. This CDR3 has 17 residues. Germline values: CDR1 SEHNR, CDR2 FQNEAQ (reference sequence). CDR3 DNA: TGTGCCAGCAGCTTAGCCCCACTAGCGGAGTCAAAGAATGAGCAGTTCTTC. Translating it yields CASSLAPLAESKNEQFF.

The chain combines TRBV4-2 with TRBJ1-3; the D is unclear. The CDR3 is 15 residues long. In germline, CDR1 is LGHNA, CDR2 YNFKEQ. The V end lost 0 bases, the J end lost 0 bases, and 6 bases lay between the germline ends. CDR3 sequence (DNA): TGTGCCAGCAGCCAAGACCTTCACTCTGGAAACACCATATATTTT. It codes for CASSQDLHSGNTIYF.

The chain has TRBV6-6 and TRBJ1-2, with D perhaps TRBD1 (6 bases). Germline CDR1 MNHNY, CDR2 SVGAGI (reference sequence). The CDR3 runs 16 residues. Between the trimmed V and J ends, which lost 6 bases and 0 bases, there was a span of 17 bases. The CDR3 DNA reads as TGTGCCAGCAGCCTACAGGGTGGGATTACTAACTATGGCTACACCTTC. This gives the protein CASSLQGGITNYGYTF.

The V gene is TRBV30, the J gene TRBJ2-7, with TRBD1 matching 9 bases. Germline values: CDR1 GTSNPN, CDR2 SVGIG (reference sequence). The CDR3 is 15 residues long. The V gene end was trimmed by 2 bases and the J gene end by 2 bases; junction bases not matched to a gene: 7. This chain's CDR3 is CAWSLGTGNTYEQYF. The CDR3 nucleotides are TGTGCCTGGAGTCTTGGGACAGGGAACACCTACGAGCAGTACTTC.